The T cell receptor (beta chain) described here comes from a study of T cells in women clearing cervical HPV infection. For the study at large: Blood came at first lesion visit for cases, post-clearance for controls. Only a few women had HLA typing results available.

Note on this clone: The CDR3 goes on 3 residues after the read ends, and that part is filled in from the germline J gene.

The assay was immunoSEQ multiplex PCR, and TCRdb's table has in-frame clones only and misses some. The sample features some 21,000 clones, with 20% to 25% in its top ten. The ends were cut back, 0 bases at V and 4 bases at J, with 9 bases in the middle. The germline V gene encodes CDR1 SNHLY and CDR2 FYNNEI. CDR3 length: 14 residues. The clonotype comes from a woman aged 18-70 years with a cervical HPV16 infection that either progressed to CIN3+ or cleared (not recorded which). The specimen was blood buffy coat. The chain combines TRBV2 with TRBJ1-2, with no clear D. The sequenced part of the CDR3 DNA is TGTGCCAGCAGTGAAGCGCTCAGCGTCTATGGC. It is translated as CASSEALSVYG. Given in full, the CDR3 is CASSEALSVYGYTF.